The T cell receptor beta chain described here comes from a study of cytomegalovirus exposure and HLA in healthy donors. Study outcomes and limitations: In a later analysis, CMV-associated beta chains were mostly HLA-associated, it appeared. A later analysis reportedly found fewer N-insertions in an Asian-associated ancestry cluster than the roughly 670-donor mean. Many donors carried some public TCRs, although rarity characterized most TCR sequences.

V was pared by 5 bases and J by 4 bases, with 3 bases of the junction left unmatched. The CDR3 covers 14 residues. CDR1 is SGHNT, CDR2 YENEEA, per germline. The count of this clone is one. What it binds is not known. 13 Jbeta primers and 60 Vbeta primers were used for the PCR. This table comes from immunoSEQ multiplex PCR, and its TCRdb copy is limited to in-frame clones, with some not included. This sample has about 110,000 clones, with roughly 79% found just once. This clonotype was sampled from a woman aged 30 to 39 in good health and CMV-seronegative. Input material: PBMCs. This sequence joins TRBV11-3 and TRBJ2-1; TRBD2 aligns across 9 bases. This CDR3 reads CASSPSGEYNEQFF. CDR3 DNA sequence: TGTGCCAGCAGCCCTAGCGGGGAGTACAATGAGCAGTTCTTC.